This T cell receptor beta chain was obtained from a study of shared clonotypes between healthy human individuals (dated by TCRdb to 2020 to 2022). General notes on the study: A few men and two women, aged 18 to 49 years, made up the cohort. For each donor, CD4 naive and CD4 memory were each given three plates, CD8 naive was given two plates, and CD8 memory was given one plate. To estimate repertoire size and how much clonotypes are shared between individuals, the study performed deep sequencing of blood TCR repertoires from about five healthy adults. Libraries were prepared and TCR repertoires were sequenced by different laboratories using diverse techniques, in order to increase sequencing depth and limit assay-specific biases. Leukapheresis yielded between about 0.85 and 9.5 billion PBMCs per donor. Points the paper makes about the study in general: Naive subsets generally had larger estimated clonotype richness than memory subsets did. Only blood was sampled, and tissue TCR repertoires likely differ from those in blood. Roughly 5.2% of naive CD4, 3% to 3.5% of naive CD8, 2% to 2.5% of memory CD4, and less than 0.45% of memory CD8 clonotypes were shared across a handful of donors. Based on pairwise subsampling, the degree of clonotype sharing among donors was expected to be affected by sequencing depth. Rarefaction of sorted-subset datasets indicated incomplete sequencing despite the large sequencing depth. Because the study included a small number of donors, the genetic and exposure-history diversity represented was limited. Compared with non-shared clonotypes, the clonotypes found in all four sorted-subset donors had higher generation probabilities.

Points on this clone: Its antigen specificity is not known. One base away there is no much larger clone; base qualities are not given.

CDR1 SGHRS and CDR2 YFSETQ are derived from the germline V gene. Measured from the cysteine to the phenylalanine, the CDR3 is 13 residues long. This entry keeps only the CDR3 DNA: 39 bases, framed from base 1. For this chain, trimming is 3 bases at the V end and 4 bases at the J end, and the number of junction bases without a gene match is 3. Using the deep immunoSEQ assay, TCR CDR3 regions were amplified from genomic DNA by multiplex PCR. For each cell subset, the extracted genomic DNA was distributed evenly across all wells of several immunoSEQ 96-well plates, and each plate served as one replicate. For sorted subsets, each replicate PCR was loaded with around 200 ng genomic DNA, equivalent to roughly 30,000 T cell genomes. The purified libraries were quantified using a Qubit 3.0 fluorometer, sized with a Bioanalyzer 2100, and then quantified again using the KAPA Library Quantification kit. Each immunoSEQ 96-well plate was sequenced on its own single-read 150-cycle Illumina NextSeq 550 flow cell. The authors processed their data as follows. Because only junctional sequences without quality scores were contained in the immunoSEQ output, filtering matching that applied to full-length reads could not be performed. Sequences were annotated with PyIR, a Python wrapper for IgBLAST v1.9, and V/J genes and CDR3 were assigned using IMGT germline references. Any read was removed if the V/J assignment was weak (E-value above 1e-6), the CDR3 was missing, or the read contained stop codons, out-of-frame junctions, or ambiguous translated residues. V3J clonotypes were defined by identical inferred V gene, J gene, and CDR3 amino acid sequence. Percentage overlap between repertoires was computed as shared unique clonotypes divided by the size of the smaller repertoire. Richness of each repertoire was evaluated using RTK rarefaction, the Chao1 estimator, and Recon v2.1 estimates of unobserved clonotypes. OLGA was used to compute generation probabilities for all TCRbeta clonotypes that the gDNA method yielded from several donors. Drawn from immuneACCESS, this table holds only the in-frame rearrangements with V and J called that TCRdb kept. Clones are partly lost; checked studies trace under half to an unresolved V gene and leave the rest unexplained. The V and J calls and clone size were taken over from that table, and D and trimming were inferred from the DNA. The table for this sample lists about 990,000 clones; more than 75% of them were counted only once. Around 0.6% of the sample comes from the top ten.

Donors were healthy HIV-negative adults with no recently reported acute infections or vaccinations. Every donor was a Caucasian adult residing in Nashville, Tennessee, USA. CD4+ T cells were enriched by magnetic negative selection, after which naive cells were positively selected on CD45RA and the negative fraction was taken as the memory subset. Blood was collected by leukapheresis, and PBMCs were isolated by Ficoll-Histopaque density gradient centrifugation and then cryopreserved in liquid nitrogen vapor phase. Analytical flow cytometry was used to check the purity and quantity of every magnetically sorted T cell population. Genomic DNA was isolated from each sorted fraction and quantified by UV absorbance on a Nanodrop 2000c.

This TCR was sampled from a man younger than 35 in good health. Some clones in this sample may be carry-over from other donors' samples. The sequence links TRBV5-1 to TRBJ1-1, with TRBD1 matching 7 junction bases. Source material: memory CD4+ T cells from PBMCs. The cell subset or site label, as the study defines it: CD45RA-negative fraction. The sequence in DNA is TGCGCCAGCAGCTGGGGGACAGTCACTGAAGCTTTCTTT. This gives the protein CASSWGTVTEAFF.